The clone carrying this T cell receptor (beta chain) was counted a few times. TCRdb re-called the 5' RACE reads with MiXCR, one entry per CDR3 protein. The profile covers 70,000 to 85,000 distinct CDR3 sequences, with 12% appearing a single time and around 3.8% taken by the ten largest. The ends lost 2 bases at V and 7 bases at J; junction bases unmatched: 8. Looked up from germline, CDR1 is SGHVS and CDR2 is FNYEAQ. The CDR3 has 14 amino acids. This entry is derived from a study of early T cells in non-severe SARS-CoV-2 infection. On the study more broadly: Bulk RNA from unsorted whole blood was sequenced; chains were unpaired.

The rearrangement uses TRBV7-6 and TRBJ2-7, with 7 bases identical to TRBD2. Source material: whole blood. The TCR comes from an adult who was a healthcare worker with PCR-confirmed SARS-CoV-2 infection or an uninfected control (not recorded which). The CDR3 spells CASSLSGDSGEQYF. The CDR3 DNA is TGTGCCAGCAGCTTAAGCGGGGATTCGGGGGAGCAGTACTTC.